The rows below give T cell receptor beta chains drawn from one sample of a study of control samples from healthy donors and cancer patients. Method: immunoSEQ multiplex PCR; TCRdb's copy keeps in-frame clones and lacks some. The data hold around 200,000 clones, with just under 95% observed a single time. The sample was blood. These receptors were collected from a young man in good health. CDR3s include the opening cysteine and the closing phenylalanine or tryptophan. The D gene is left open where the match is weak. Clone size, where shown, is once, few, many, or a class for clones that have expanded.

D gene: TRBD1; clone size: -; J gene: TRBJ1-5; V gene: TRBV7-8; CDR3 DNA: TGTGCCAGCAGCTCAAAGGGACAGGTCTCTTATAGCAATCAGCCCCAGCATTTT; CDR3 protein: CASSSKGQVSYSNQPQHF
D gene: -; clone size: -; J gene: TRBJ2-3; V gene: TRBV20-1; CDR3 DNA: TGCAGTGTTACTCTCTCAGATACGCAGTATTTT; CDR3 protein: CSVTLSDTQYF
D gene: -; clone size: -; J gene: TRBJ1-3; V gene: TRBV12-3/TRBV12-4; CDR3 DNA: TGTGCCAGCAGCTCAGGAAGTGGAAACACCATATATTTT; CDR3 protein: CASSSGSGNTIYF
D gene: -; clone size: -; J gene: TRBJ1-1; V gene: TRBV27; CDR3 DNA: TGTGCCAGCAGTTTAGCCTTTTACACTGAAGCTTTCTTT; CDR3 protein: CASSLAFYTEAFF
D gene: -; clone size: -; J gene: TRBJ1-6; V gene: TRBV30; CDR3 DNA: TGTGCCTGGAGTGTCCAGCTGGCTAGCTCCTATAATTCACCCCTCCACTTT; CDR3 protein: CAWSVQLASSYNSPLHF
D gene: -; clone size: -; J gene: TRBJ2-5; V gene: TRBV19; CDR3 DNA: TGTGCCAGTAGTACTCTACAGGGTCTGGAAGAGACCCAGTACTTC; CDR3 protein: CASSTLQGLEETQYF
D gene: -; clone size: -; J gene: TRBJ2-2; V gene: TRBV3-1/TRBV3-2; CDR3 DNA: TGTGCCAGCAGCCAAGGGACCGGGGAGCTGTTTTTT; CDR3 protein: CASSQGTGELFF
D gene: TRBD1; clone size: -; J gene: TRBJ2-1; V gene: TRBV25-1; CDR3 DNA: TGTGCCAGTCGATCGACAGGGGGGGGTGAGCAGTTCTTC; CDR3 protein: CASRSTGGGEQFF
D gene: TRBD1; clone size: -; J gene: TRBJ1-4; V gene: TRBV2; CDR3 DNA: TGTGCCAGCAGTGATGCCAGGGGGCATGAAAAACTGTTTTTT; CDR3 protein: CASSDARGHEKLFF
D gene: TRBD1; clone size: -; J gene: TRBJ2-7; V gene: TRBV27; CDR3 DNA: TGTGCCAGCAGACGGACAGGGGTGTACGAGCAGTACTTC; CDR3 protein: CASRRTGVYEQYF
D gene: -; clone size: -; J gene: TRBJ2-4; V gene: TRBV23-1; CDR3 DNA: TGCGCCACCCAACAACAGGGAGGAGACATTCAGTACTTC; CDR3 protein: CATQQQGGDIQYF
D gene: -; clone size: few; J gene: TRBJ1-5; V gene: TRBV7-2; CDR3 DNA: TGTGCCAGCAGCTTAGAGGACCACCGTCGTGCCCAGCATTTT; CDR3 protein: CASSLEDHRRAQHF
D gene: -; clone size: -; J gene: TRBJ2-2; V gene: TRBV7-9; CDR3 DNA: TGTGCCAGCAGCTACTCCCGGGGGACAACTACCGGGGAGCTGTTTTTT; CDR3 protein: CASSYSRGTTTGELFF
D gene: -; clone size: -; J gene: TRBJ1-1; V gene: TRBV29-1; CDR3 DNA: TGCAGCGTTGACACCCCCGGAGCTTTCTTT; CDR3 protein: CSVDTPGAFF
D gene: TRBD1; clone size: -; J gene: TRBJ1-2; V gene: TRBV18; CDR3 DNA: TGTGCCAGCTCACTCGAGACAGGGTGGAGTGACTATGGCTACACCTTC; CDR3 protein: CASSLETGWSDYGYTF
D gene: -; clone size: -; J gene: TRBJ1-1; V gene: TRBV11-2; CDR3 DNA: TGTGCCAGCAGCTTTAGGGACGTACATGAAGCTTTCTTT; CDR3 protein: CASSFRDVHEAFF
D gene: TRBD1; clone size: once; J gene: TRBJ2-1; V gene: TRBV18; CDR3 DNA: TGTGCCAGCTCCCTTACAGGGGGTATTGGGAATGAGCAGTTCTTC; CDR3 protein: CASSLTGGIGNEQFF
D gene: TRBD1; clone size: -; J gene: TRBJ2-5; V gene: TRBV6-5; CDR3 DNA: TGTGCCAGCAGCTCCGCGACAGGGGGGATGGAGACCCAGTACTTC; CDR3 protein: CASSSATGGMETQYF
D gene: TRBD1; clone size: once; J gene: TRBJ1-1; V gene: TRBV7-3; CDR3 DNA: TGTGCCAGCGGGGTGGGGGACAGGCCGCACCTAGTCATGAACACTGAAGCTTTCTTT; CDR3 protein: CASGVGDRPHLVMNTEAFF
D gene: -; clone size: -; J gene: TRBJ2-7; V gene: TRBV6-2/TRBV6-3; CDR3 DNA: TGTGCCAGCAGTTACCCCAGGGGATTCTACGAGCAGTACTTC; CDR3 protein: CASSYPRGFYEQYF
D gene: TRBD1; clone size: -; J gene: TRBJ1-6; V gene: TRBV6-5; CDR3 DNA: TGTGCCAGCAGTTACGGATCCGGGACAGTTAATTCACCCCTCCACTTT; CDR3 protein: CASSYGSGTVNSPLHF
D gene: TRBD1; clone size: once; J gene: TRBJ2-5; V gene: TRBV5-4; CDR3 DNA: TGTGCCAGCACTCGACAGGGTTTGAAAGAGACCCAGTACTTC; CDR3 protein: CASTRQGLKETQYF
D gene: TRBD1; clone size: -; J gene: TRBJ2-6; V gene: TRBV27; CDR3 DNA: TGTGCCAGCAGTTCCCCGGGACAGGGGGCCAACGTCCTGACTTTC; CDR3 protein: CASSSPGQGANVLTF
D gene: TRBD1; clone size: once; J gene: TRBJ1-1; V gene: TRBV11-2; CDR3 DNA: TGTGCCAGCAGCCAAAGGACAGGAACTGACACTGAAGCTTTCTTT; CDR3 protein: CASSQRTGTDTEAFF
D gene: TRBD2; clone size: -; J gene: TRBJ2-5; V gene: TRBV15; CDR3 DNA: TGTGCCACCAGAGGAAGCGGGGGCCTACAAGAGACCCAGTACTTC; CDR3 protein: CATRGSGGLQETQYF
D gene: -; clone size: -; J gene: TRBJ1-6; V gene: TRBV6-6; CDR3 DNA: TGTGCCAGCAGTTACTCGTTGGATTCACCCCTCCACTTT; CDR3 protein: CASSYSLDSPLHF
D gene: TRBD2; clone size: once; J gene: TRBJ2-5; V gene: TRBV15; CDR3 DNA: TGTGCCACCAGCAGAGACCCTAGCGGTGAAGAGACCCAGTACTTC; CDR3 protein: CATSRDPSGEETQYF